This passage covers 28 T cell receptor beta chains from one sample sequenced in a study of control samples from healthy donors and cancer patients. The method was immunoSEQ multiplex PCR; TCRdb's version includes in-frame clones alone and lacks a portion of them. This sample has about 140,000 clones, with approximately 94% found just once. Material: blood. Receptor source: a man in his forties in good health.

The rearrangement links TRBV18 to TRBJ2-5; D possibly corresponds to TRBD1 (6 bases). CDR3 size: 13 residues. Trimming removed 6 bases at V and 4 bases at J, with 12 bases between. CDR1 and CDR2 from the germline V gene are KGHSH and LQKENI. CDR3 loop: CASSLQGRETQYF. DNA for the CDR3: TGTGCCAGCTCCCTACAGGGTCGAGAGACCCAGTACTTC.

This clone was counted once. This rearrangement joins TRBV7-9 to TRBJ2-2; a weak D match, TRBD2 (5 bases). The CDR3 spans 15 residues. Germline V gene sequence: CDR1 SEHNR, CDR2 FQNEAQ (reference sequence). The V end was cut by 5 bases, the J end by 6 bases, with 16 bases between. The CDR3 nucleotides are TGTGCCAGCAGCCGTCGGCCCCGGGGTCCCGGGGAGCTGTTTTTT. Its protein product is CASSRRPRGPGELFF.

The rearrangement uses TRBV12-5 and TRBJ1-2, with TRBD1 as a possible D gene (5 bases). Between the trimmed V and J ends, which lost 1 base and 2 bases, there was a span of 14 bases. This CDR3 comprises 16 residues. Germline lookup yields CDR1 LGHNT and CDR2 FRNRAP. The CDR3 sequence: CASGLDGDERNYGYTF. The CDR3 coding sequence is TGTGCTAGTGGTTTGGACGGGGACGAGCGCAACTATGGCTACACCTTC.

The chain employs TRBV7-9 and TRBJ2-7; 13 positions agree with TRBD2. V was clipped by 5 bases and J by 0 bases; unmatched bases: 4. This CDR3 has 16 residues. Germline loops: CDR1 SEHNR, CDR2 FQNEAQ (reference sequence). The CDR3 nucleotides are TGTGCCAGCAGCCCGACTAGCGGGAGGAGCTCCTACGAGCAGTACTTC. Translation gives CASSPTSGRSSYEQYF.

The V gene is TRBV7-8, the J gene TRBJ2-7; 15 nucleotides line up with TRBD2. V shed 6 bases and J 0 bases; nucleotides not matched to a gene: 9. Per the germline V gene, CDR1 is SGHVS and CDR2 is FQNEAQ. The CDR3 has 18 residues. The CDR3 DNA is TGTGCCAGCAGTTTCGGACTAGCGGGAGGGCCGATCTCCTACGAGCAGTACTTC. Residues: CASSFGLAGGPISYEQYF. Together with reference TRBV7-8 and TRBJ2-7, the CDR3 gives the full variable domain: GAGVSQSPRYKVAKRGQDVALRCDPISGHVSLFWYQQALGQGPEFLTYFQNEAQLDKSGLPSDRFFAERPEGSVSTLKIQRTQQEDSAVYLCASSFGLAGGPISYEQYFGPGTRLTVT.

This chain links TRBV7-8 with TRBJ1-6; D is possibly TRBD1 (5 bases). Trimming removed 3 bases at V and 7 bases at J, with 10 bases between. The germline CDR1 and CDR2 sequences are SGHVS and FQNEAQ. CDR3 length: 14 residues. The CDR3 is CASSFDRRNSPLHF. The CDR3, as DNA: TGTGCCAGCAGCTTTGACAGAAGGAATTCACCCCTCCACTTT.

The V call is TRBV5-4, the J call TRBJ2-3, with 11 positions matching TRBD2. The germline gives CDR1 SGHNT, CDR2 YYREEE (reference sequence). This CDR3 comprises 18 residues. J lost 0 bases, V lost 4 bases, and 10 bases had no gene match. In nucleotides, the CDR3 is TGTGCCAGCAGCCCAACCCTCGGACTAGCGGGTAGCACAGATACGCAGTATTTT. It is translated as CASSPTLGLAGSTDTQYF.

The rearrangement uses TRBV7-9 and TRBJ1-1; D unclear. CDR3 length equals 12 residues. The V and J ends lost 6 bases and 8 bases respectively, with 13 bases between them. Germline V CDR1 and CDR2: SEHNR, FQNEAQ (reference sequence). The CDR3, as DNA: TGTGCCAGCAGTTTTCGTGTCGGGGAAGCTTTCTTT. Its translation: CASSFRVGEAFF.

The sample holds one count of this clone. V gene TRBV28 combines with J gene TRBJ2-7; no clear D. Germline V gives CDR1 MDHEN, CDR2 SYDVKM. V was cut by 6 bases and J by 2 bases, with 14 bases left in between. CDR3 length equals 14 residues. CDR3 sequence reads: CASRAKRLTYEQYF. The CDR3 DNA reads TGTGCCAGCAGGGCGAAGCGTCTGACCTACGAGCAGTACTTC.

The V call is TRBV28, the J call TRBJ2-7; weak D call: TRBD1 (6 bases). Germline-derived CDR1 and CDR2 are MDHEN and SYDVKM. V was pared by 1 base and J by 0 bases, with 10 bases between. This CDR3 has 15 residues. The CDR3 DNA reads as TGTGCCAGCAGTTTATTTGGGGGCCTCTCCTACGAGCAGTACTTC. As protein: CASSLFGGLSYEQYF.

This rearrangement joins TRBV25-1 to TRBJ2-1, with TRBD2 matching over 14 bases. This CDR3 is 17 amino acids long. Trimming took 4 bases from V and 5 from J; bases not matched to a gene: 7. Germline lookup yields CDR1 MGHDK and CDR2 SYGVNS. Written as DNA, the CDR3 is TGTGCCAGCAGTGGACTAGCGGGAGGGCCTTCGAACAATGAGCAGTTCTTC. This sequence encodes CASSGLAGGPSNNEQFF.

CDR3 amino acids: CASSPERAYGYTF. In nucleotides, the CDR3 is TGTGCCAGCTCACCAGAGCGGGCCTATGGCTACACCTTC. The chain has TRBV18 and TRBJ1-2; D gene uncertain. CDR3 size: 13 residues. Trimming shortened V by 2 bases and J by 4 bases, and 8 bases separated the two germline ends. Germline CDR1 reads KGHSH; CDR2 reads LQKENI. Full variable domain (remainder filled in from reference TRBV18 and TRBJ1-2): NAGVMQNPRHLVRRRGQEARLRCSPMKGHSHVYWYRQLPEEGLKFMVYLQKENIIDESGMPKERFSAEFPKEGPSILRIQQVVRGDSAAYFCASSPERAYGYTFGSGTRLTVV.

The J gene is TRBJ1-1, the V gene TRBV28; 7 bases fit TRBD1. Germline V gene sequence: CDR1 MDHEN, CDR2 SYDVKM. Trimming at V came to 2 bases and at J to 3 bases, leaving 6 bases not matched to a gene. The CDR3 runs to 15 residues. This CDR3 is CASSLGQGGHTEAFF. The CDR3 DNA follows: TGTGCCAGCAGTTTAGGGCAGGGGGGGCACACTGAAGCTTTCTTT.

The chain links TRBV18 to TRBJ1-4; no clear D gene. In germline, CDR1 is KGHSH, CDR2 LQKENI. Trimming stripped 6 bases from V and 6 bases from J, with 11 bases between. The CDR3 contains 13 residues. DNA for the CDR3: TGTGCCAGCTCGCCGGCCTTAGATGAAAAACTGTTTTTT. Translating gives CASSPALDEKLFF. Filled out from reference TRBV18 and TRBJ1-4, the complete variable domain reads NAGVMQNPRHLVRRRGQEARLRCSPMKGHSHVYWYRQLPEEGLKFMVYLQKENIIDESGMPKERFSAEFPKEGPSILRIQQVVRGDSAAYFCASSPALDEKLFFGSGTQLSVL.

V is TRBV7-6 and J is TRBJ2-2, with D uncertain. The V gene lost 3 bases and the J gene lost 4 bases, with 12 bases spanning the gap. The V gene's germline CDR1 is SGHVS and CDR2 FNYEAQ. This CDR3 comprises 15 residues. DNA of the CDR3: TGTGCCAGCAGCTTTGTCGACACCTCCACCGGGGAGCTGTTTTTT. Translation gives CASSFVDTSTGELFF.

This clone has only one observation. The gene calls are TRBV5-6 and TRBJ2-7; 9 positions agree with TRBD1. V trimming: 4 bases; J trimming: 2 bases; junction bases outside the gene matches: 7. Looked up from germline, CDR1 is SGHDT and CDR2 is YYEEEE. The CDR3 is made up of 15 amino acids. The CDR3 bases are TGTGCCAGCAGCGGGACCGGGACAGGGACCTACGAGCAGTACTTC. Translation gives CASSGTGTGTYEQYF.

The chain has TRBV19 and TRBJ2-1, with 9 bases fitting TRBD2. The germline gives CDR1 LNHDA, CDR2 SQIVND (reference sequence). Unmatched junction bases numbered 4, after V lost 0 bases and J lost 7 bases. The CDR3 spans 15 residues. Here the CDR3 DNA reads TGTGCCAGTAGTATAGAGCTAGCGGGAACGAATGAGCAGTTCTTC. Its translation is CASSIELAGTNEQFF.

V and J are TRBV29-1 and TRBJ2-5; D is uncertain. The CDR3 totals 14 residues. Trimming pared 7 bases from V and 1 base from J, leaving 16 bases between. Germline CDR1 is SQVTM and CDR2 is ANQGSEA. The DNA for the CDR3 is TGCAGCGGGGCATTGGCATCCCGCCAAGAGACCCAGTACTTC. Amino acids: CSGALASRQETQYF.

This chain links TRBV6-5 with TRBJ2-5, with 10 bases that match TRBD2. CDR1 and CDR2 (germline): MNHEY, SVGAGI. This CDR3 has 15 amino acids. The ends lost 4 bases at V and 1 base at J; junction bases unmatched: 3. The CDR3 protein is CASSSSGRTQETQYF. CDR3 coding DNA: TGTGCCAGCAGTTCTAGCGGGAGAACCCAAGAGACCCAGTACTTC.

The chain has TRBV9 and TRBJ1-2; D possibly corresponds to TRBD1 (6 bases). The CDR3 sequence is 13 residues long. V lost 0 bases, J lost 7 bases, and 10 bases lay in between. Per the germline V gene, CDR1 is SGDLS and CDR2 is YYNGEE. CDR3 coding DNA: TGTGCCAGCAGCGTAGTGGGGGCGCTTGGCTACACCTTC. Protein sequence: CASSVVGALGYTF.

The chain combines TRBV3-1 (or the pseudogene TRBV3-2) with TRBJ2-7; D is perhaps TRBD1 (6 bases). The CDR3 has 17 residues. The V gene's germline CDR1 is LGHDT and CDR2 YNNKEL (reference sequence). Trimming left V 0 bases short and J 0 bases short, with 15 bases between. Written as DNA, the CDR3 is TGTGCCAGCAGCCAAGAGTTACAGGGCTTCTACTCCTACGAGCAGTACTTC. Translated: CASSQELQGFYSYEQYF.

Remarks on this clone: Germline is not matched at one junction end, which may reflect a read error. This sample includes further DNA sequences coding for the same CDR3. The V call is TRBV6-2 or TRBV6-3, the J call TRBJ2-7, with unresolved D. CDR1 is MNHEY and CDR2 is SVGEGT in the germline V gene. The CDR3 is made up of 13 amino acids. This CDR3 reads CASSYRQTYEQYF. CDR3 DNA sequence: TGCGCCAGCAGTTACCGGCAGACCTACGAGCAGTACTTC.

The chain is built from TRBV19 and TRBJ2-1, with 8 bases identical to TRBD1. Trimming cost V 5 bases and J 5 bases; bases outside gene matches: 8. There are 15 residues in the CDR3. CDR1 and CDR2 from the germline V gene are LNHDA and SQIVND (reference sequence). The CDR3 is CASSLTGTGDNEQFF. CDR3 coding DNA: TGTGCCAGTAGTCTCACCGGGACAGGCGACAATGAGCAGTTCTTC.

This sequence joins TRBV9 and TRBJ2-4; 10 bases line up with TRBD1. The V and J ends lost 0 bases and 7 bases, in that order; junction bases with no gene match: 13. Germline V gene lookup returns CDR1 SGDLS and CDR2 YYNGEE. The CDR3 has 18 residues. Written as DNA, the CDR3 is TGTGCCAGCAGCGTAGACTTACCGGGACAGGGGAGCGGGAACATTCAGTACTTC. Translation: CASSVDLPGQGSGNIQYF.

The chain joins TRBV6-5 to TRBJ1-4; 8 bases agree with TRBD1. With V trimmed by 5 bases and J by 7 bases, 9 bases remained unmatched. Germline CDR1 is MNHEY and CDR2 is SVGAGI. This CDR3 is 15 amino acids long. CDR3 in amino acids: CASSQSQGAGEKLFF. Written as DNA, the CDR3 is TGTGCCAGCAGTCAGTCTCAGGGGGCAGGTGAAAAACTGTTTTTT.

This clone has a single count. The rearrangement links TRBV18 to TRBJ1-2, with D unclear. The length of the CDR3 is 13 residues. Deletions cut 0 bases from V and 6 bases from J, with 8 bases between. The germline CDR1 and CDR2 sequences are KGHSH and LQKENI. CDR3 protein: CASSPPGRDGYTF. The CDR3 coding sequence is TGTGCCAGCTCACCACCGGGGAGGGATGGCTACACCTTC.

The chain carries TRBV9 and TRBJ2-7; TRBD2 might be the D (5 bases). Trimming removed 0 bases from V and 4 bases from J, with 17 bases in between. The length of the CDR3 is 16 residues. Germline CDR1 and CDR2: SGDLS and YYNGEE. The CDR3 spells CASSVGSGGKDYEQYF. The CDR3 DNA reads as TGTGCCAGCAGCGTAGGGTCAGGAGGCAAGGATTACGAGCAGTACTTC.

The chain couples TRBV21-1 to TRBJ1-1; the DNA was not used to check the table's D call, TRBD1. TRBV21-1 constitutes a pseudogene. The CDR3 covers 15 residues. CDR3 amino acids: CASSSPLRTGAEAFF. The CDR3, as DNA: TGTGCCAGCAGCTCCCCGCTAAGGACAGGGGCTGAAGCTTTCTTT.